Shown below are 27 T cell receptor beta chains from a single sample sequenced in a study of Ad26.COV2.S vaccination and SARS-CoV-2 variants. Treatment of the sample: over 15 received Ad26.COV2.S at low or high dose, single or two shots; 5 received placebo; per-sample allocation not given. Samples came from day 63 after the first vaccine or placebo injection. This table comes from immunoSEQ multiplex PCR, and its TCRdb copy is limited to in-frame clones, with some not included. The sample includes roughly 700,000 clones, more than 70% of them seen just once. The specimen comprised peripheral blood, sampled in a trial of Ad26.COV2.S vaccine versus placebo. All receptors come from a person between 18 and 60 years old who received the Ad26.COV2.S COVID-19 vaccine or a placebo.

There are many counts of this clone. DNA for the CDR3: TGTGCCAGCAAGGGGGAGGGCGCAAATGGCTACACCTTC. This translates into CASKGEGANGYTF. The V call is TRBV2, the J call TRBJ1-2; D is possibly TRBD1 (6 bases). The germline gives CDR1 SNHLY, CDR2 FYNNEI. There are 13 residues in the CDR3. Trimming stripped 7 bases from V and 6 bases from J, with 15 bases between.

The genes are TRBV6-6 and TRBJ1-3, with unresolved D. Per the germline V gene, CDR1 is MNHNY and CDR2 is SVGAGI (reference sequence). This CDR3 spans 12 amino acids. V was clipped by 2 bases and J by 7 bases, with 6 bases between them. CDR3 loop: CASSYGLNTIYF. CDR3 bases: TGTGCCAGCAGTTACGGGTTGAACACCATATATTTT.

This chain uses TRBV5-4 with TRBJ2-2; D unresolved. The length of the CDR3 is 12 residues. V lost 2 bases and J 5 bases, leaving 4 bases between the germline ends. The germline CDR1 and CDR2 sequences are SGHNT and YYREEE (reference sequence). The CDR3 spells CASSFLTGELFF. Written as DNA, the CDR3 is TGTGCCAGCAGCTTTTTGACCGGGGAGCTGTTTTTT.

The gene calls are TRBV5-6 and TRBJ2-7, with D perhaps matching TRBD2 (6 bases). Germline V lookup: CDR1 SGHDT, CDR2 YYEEEE. V was pared by 2 bases and J by 1 base, with 13 bases between. This CDR3 is built from 15 residues. CDR3 sequence reads: CASSLGGAFSYEQYF. Written as DNA, the CDR3 is TGTGCCAGCAGCTTAGGAGGGGCCTTTTCCTACGAGCAGTACTTC.

V usage is TRBV6-5 and J usage is TRBJ1-6, with a weak D call TRBD1 (5 bases). In germline, CDR1 is MNHEY, CDR2 SVGAGI. V was clipped by 5 bases and J by 0 bases, with 8 bases between them. This CDR3 comprises 15 residues. CDR3 region: CASSRQSSYNSPLHF. Here the CDR3 DNA reads TGTGCCAGCAGTCGACAGAGCTCCTATAATTCACCCCTCCACTTT.

V and J are TRBV12-3 or TRBV12-4 and TRBJ1-4; D not resolved. The length of the CDR3 is 12 residues. V was cut by 4 bases and J by 14 bases, with 14 bases left in between. For the CDR3, the DNA is TGTGCCAGCAGTTACTCCCAAACGGGCCTGTTTTTT. Residues: CASSYSQTGLFF.

This clone has more than one count but fewer than ten. Other DNA sequences within the sample encode an identical CDR3. The chain's CDR3 is CSVGEETQYF. The CDR3 nucleotides are TGCAGCGTTGGCGAAGAGACCCAGTACTTC. The J gene is TRBJ2-5, the V gene TRBV29-1; D is uncertain. The CDR3 has 10 amino acids. Germline V gene data show CDR1 as SQVTM and CDR2 as ANQGSEA. V shed 4 bases and J shed 3 bases, with 3 bases lying between them.

The CDR3: CASSLVGQGNSYEQYF. CDR3 in DNA: TGTGCCAGCAGCTTAGTTGGGCAGGGGAACTCCTACGAGCAGTACTTC. The rearrangement uses TRBV7-9 and TRBJ2-7; D possibly corresponds to TRBD1 (6 bases). The CDR3 is 16 residues long. V was shortened by 1 base and J by 0 bases, with 13 bases between the two germline ends. The germline V gene encodes CDR1 SEHNR and CDR2 FQNEAQ (reference sequence). Together with reference TRBV7-9 and TRBJ2-7, the CDR3 gives the full variable domain: DTGVSQNPRHKITKRGQNVTFRCDPISEHNRLYWYRQTLGQGPEFLTYFQNEAQLEKSRLLSDRFSAERPKGSFSTLEIQRTEQGDSAMYLCASSLVGQGNSYEQYFGPGTRLTVT.

V gene TRBV7-2 combines with J gene TRBJ2-2; no clear D gene. Germline CDR1 SGHTA, CDR2 FQGNSA. Trimming cost V 8 bases and J 2 bases, with 9 bases left between them. CDR3 length: 13 amino acids. The CDR3 nucleotides are TGTGCCAGCCGGGCAACCAACACCGGGGAGCTGTTTTTT. Translating gives CASRATNTGELFF.

J is TRBJ2-3 and V is TRBV10-3; 10 bases match TRBD2. CDR1 is ENHRY and CDR2 is SYGVKD in the germline V gene. The CDR3 is made up of 17 amino acids. The J segment lost 4 bases and the V segment lost 0 bases, leaving 7 bases of the junction unmatched. The CDR3 here is CAISESASGSVADTQYF. In DNA, the CDR3 is TGTGCCATCAGTGAGTCAGCTAGCGGGAGTGTAGCAGATACGCAGTATTTT.

The V gene is TRBV3-1 (or the pseudogene TRBV3-2), the J gene TRBJ2-5; D might be TRBD2 (5 bases). Germline CDR1 and CDR2: LGHDT and YNNKEL (reference sequence). V lost 0 bases, J lost 0 bases, and 8 bases lay in between. This CDR3 comprises 15 residues. DNA of the CDR3: TGTGCCAGCAGCCAAGAGTTGCGGGACCAAGAGACCCAGTACTTC. Protein product: CASSQELRDQETQYF.

The chain employs TRBV6-5 and TRBJ1-1; tentatively, D is TRBD1 (5 bases). Trimming pared 3 bases from V and 2 bases from J, leaving 16 bases between. This CDR3 region has 16 residues. Germline V CDR1 and CDR2: MNHEY, SVGAGI. The CDR3 coding sequence is TGTGCCAGCAGTTATGACGGTGTAGGGGCCAACACTGAAGCTTTCTTT. This encodes CASSYDGVGANTEAFF.

This clone has only one observation. The chain combines TRBV19 with TRBJ2-7, with D unclear. V lost 5 bases, J lost 0 bases, and 8 bases lay in between. The CDR3 totals 13 residues. CDR1 LNHDA and CDR2 SQIVND come from the germline V gene (reference sequence). CDR3 amino acids: CASSWSNSYEQYF. CDR3 nucleotide sequence: TGTGCCAGTAGTTGGTCTAACTCCTACGAGCAGTACTTC.

This clone was seen just once. V and J are TRBV7-9 and TRBJ2-1; maybe TRBD2 (6 bases). The V and J ends lost 4 bases and 6 bases respectively, with 16 bases between them. Looked up from germline, CDR1 is SEHNR and CDR2 is FQNEAQ (reference sequence). CDR3 length: 15 amino acids. The CDR3 DNA is TGTGCCAGCAGCTCCGGGACTCCCTCCCCCAATGAGCAGTTCTTC. Its protein is CASSSGTPSPNEQFF.

The V and J genes are TRBV9 and TRBJ2-3; 12 nucleotides match TRBD2. CDR1 and CDR2 from the germline V gene are SGDLS and YYNGEE. This CDR3 contains 20 residues. The junction had 13 bases not matched to a gene; V was cut back by 0 bases and J by 2 bases. The CDR3 sequence: CASSVGNPRTSGEFTDTQYF. In DNA form, the CDR3 reads TGTGCCAGCAGCGTAGGGAATCCGAGGACTAGCGGGGAGTTCACAGATACGCAGTATTTT.

The CDR3 nucleotides are TGTGCCAGCAGTTCAGGACTTCTCGAGCAGTACTTC. This encodes CASSSGLLEQYF. V is TRBV28 and J is TRBJ2-7; weak D call: TRBD2 (5 bases). Trimming removed 4 bases from V and 6 bases from J, with 10 bases in between. CDR1 and CDR2 from the germline V gene are MDHEN and SYDVKM. The CDR3 covers 12 residues.

This clone was detected a few times. The rearrangement links TRBV7-9 to TRBJ1-2; 7 bases fit TRBD1. In germline, CDR1 is SEHNR, CDR2 FQNEAQ (reference sequence). V gave up 5 bases and J gave up 6 bases; unmatched junction bases: 6. This CDR3 region has 13 residues. The CDR3, as DNA: TGTGCCAGCAGCATAGGGGGCGCTGATGGCTACACCTTC. Residues: CASSIGGADGYTF.

The chain carries TRBV5-6 and TRBJ2-5, with D perhaps matching TRBD1 (6 bases). Trimming stripped 0 bases from V and 4 bases from J, with 7 bases between. Germline CDR1 reads SGHDT; CDR2 reads YYEEEE. This CDR3 spans 13 amino acids. The CDR3 DNA sequence: TGTGCCAGCAGCTTGGCAGGGGCAGAGACCCAGTACTTC. Translation: CASSLAGAETQYF.

The rearrangement links TRBV29-1 to TRBJ1-2, with 12 bases identical to TRBD1. CDR3 size: 14 residues. The V and J ends lost 8 bases and 7 bases, in that order; junction bases with no gene match: 11. Germline V gives CDR1 SQVTM, CDR2 ANQGSEA. The CDR3 nucleotides are TGCAGCACCGGGACAGGGGGCCTTAAAGGTGGCTACACCTTC. Amino acid sequence: CSTGTGGLKGGYTF. Filled out from reference TRBV29-1 and TRBJ1-2, the complete variable domain reads SAVISQKPSRDICQRGTSLTIQCQVDSQVTMMFWYRQQPGQSLTLIATANQGSEATYESGFVIDKFPISRPNLTFSTLTVSNMSPEDSSIYLCSTGTGGLKGGYTFGSGTRLTVV.

V usage is TRBV5-4 and J usage is TRBJ2-7; D unresolved. V was cut by 4 bases and J by 3 bases, with 11 bases left in between. CDR1 and CDR2 (germline): SGHNT, YYREEE (reference sequence). The CDR3 consists of 13 residues. In nucleotides, the CDR3 is TGTGCCAGCAGCGCGGACGGTTACTACGAGCAGTACTTC. Protein product: CASSADGYYEQYF.

The chain employs TRBV14 and TRBJ2-1; the match to TRBD2 covers 8 bases. Trimming took 8 bases from V and 6 from J; bases not matched to a gene: 15. Germline V gene data show CDR1 as SGHDN and CDR2 as FVKESK. The CDR3 has 16 amino acids. CDR3 loop: CASRRGAGVHGNEQFF. CDR3 bases: TGTGCCAGCCGCAGGGGAGCGGGAGTGCATGGCAATGAGCAGTTCTTC.

The chain carries TRBV5-1 and TRBJ2-7; D gene ambiguous. Germline-derived CDR1 and CDR2 are SGHRS and YFSETQ. The V and J ends lost 5 bases and 3 bases respectively, with 12 bases between them. This CDR3 is 13 amino acids long. CDR3 region: CASSLGSYYEQYF. The CDR3 DNA follows: TGCGCCAGCAGTCTCGGGTCTTACTACGAGCAGTACTTC.

The rearrangement uses TRBV15 and TRBJ1-4, with a tentative D call TRBD1 (6 bases). The ends were cut back, 4 bases at V and 15 bases at J, with 21 bases in the middle. CDR1 is LNHNV and CDR2 is YYDKDF in the germline V gene (reference sequence). The CDR3 is 14 amino acids. In nucleotides, the CDR3 is TGTGCCACCAGCACGGGACATTCAACCCCCGTGGTGTTTTTT. This gives the protein CATSTGHSTPVVFF.

This clone came up a few times. The CDR3 region is CASGLAGDRLTGELFF. The CDR3 nucleotides read TGTGCTAGTGGTTTGGCGGGGGACAGACTCACCGGGGAGCTGTTTTTT. This chain connects TRBV12-5 to TRBJ2-2, with D perhaps matching TRBD1 (7 bases). The ends were cut back, 1 base at V and 4 bases at J, with 13 bases in the middle. The CDR3 runs 16 residues. The V gene's germline CDR1 is LGHNT and CDR2 FRNRAP.

The chain uses TRBV19 and TRBJ1-6; 8 positions match TRBD1. The V gene's germline CDR1 is LNHDA and CDR2 SQIVND (reference sequence). J was trimmed by 10 bases and V by 5 bases; bases with no gene match: 10. The CDR3 consists of 15 residues. The DNA of the CDR3 is TGTGCCAGTAGTCCCCGGGACAGGAGGAGCTCACCCCTCCACTTT. This encodes CASSPRDRRSSPLHF.

This rearrangement joins TRBV3-1 (or the pseudogene TRBV3-2) to TRBJ1-1; unclear D gene. The CDR3 totals 15 residues. The germline V and J ends were trimmed by 4 bases and 2 bases, with 14 bases remaining between them. In germline, CDR1 is LGHDT, CDR2 YNNKEL (reference sequence). The CDR3 bases are TGTGCCAGCAGCCTGAGAGGAGCATTTAACACTGAAGCTTTCTTT. Its translation: CASSLRGAFNTEAFF.

This chain joins TRBV28 and TRBJ2-3, with D unclear. Germline assignment: CDR1 MDHEN and CDR2 SYDVKM. V lost 4 bases to trimming and J lost 4 bases, with 6 bases between them. CDR3 length: 12 amino acids. The CDR3 sequence: CASSSQPDTQYF. The DNA for the CDR3 is TGTGCCAGCAGTTCCCAGCCAGATACGCAGTATTTT.